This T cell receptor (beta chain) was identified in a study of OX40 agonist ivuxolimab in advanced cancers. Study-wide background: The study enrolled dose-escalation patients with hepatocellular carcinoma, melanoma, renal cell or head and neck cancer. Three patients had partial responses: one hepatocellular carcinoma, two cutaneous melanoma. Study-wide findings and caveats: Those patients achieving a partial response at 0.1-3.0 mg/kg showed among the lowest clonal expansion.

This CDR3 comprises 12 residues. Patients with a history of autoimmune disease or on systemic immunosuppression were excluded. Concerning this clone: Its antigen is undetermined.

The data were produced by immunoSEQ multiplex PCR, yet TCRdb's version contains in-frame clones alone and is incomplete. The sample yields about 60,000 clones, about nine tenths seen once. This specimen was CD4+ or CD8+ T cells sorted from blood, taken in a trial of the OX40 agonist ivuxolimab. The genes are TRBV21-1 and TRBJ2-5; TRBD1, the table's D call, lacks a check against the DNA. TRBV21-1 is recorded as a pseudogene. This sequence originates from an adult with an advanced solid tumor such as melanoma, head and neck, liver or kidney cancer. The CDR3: CARDRASETQYF. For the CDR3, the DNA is TGTGCCAGAGACAGGGCAAGTGAGACCCAGTACTTC.